One sample yielded the 15 T cell receptor beta chains listed below, sequenced in a study of blood T cell repertoires in COVID-19. Using immunoSEQ multiplex PCR, the repertoire was profiled, and TCRdb retains in-frame clones only, with some absent. The sample contains approximately 200,000 clones, roughly 84% of which appear only once. Specimen: peripheral blood. Source of these receptors: a man aged 40-50 years with acute or convalescent COVID-19.

The chain couples TRBV28 to TRBJ1-2, with 7 bases matching TRBD1. Germline CDR1 reads MDHEN; CDR2 reads SYDVKM. J gave up 0 bases and V 5 bases, and 12 bases lay outside the gene matches. CDR3 length: 17 residues. CDR3 loop: CASSPPRDSKPNYGYTF. The CDR3 DNA is TGTGCCAGCAGTCCTCCCCGGGACAGCAAGCCTAACTATGGCTACACCTTC.

The chain uses TRBV30 and TRBJ2-1; D is ambiguous. V lost 1 base, J lost 0 bases, and 7 bases lay in between. Germline V gene data show CDR1 as GTSNPN and CDR2 as SVGIG (reference sequence). The CDR3 sequence is 14 residues long. DNA of the CDR3: TGTGCCTGGAGTGGTGAGAGCTCCTACAATGAGCAGTTCTTC. This sequence encodes CAWSGESSYNEQFF. Looking up the rest from reference TRBV30 and TRBJ2-1 gives the full variable domain: SQTIHQWPATLVQPVGSPLSLECTVEGTSNPNLYWYRQAAGRGLQLLFYSVGIGQISSEVPQNLSASRPQDRQFILSSKKLLLSDSGFYLCAWSGESSYNEQFFGPGTRLTVL.

The J gene is TRBJ2-2, the V gene TRBV5-1, with 8 bases identical to TRBD2. Germline assignment: CDR1 SGHRS and CDR2 YFSETQ. The V and J ends lost 4 bases and 4 bases, in that order; junction bases with no gene match: 9. There are 16 residues in the CDR3. DNA for the CDR3: TGCGCCAGCAGCCCGGGGGGGCATACGGGCACCGGGGAGCTGTTTTTT. Residues: CASSPGGHTGTGELFF.

The CDR3 here is CASSLNSGLLTYEQYF. DNA of the CDR3: TGTGCCAGCAGTCTCAACTCAGGACTTCTTACCTACGAGCAGTACTTC. The V gene is TRBV28, the J gene TRBJ2-7, with a possible D match to TRBD2 (5 bases). This CDR3 comprises 16 residues. The germline CDR1 and CDR2 sequences are MDHEN and SYDVKM. V was pared by 5 bases and J by 2 bases, with 19 bases between. The full variable domain, in which reference TRBV28 and TRBJ2-7 provide the parts outside the CDR3, is DVKVTQSSRYLVKRTGEKVFLECVQDMDHENMFWYRQDPGLGLRLIYFSYDVKMKEKGDIPEGYSVSREKKERFSLILESASTNQTSMYLCASSLNSGLLTYEQYFGPGTRLTVT.

The chain recombines TRBV27 with TRBJ2-5; TRBD2 might be the D (6 bases). The V gene lost 5 bases and the J gene lost 4 bases, with 11 bases spanning the gap. The CDR3 extends over 13 amino acids. CDR1 MNHEY and CDR2 SMNVEV come from the germline V gene (reference sequence). CDR3 sequence: CASSPDGGETQYF. DNA for the CDR3: TGTGCCAGCAGTCCGGACGGGGGAGAGACCCAGTACTTC.

This chain joins TRBV7-9 and TRBJ2-4; D is ambiguous. This CDR3 comprises 13 residues. V lost 5 bases and J lost 3, with 8 bases in between. CDR1 and CDR2 from the germline V gene are SEHNR and FQNEAQ (reference sequence). CDR3 DNA sequence: TGTGCCAGCAGCCCACCGAGCAAAAACATTCAGTACTTC. It encodes CASSPPSKNIQYF.

The V and J genes are TRBV28 and TRBJ2-6; 7 positions match TRBD1. CDR3 length: 16 residues. The trim removed 7 bases at V and 0 bases at J, leaving 6 bases unmatched. Germline V lookup: CDR1 MDHEN, CDR2 SYDVKM. CDR3 residues: CASTSTGRSGANVLTF. CDR3 nucleotides: TGTGCCAGCACCTCGACAGGGCGCTCTGGGGCCAACGTCCTGACTTTC.

This clone showed up just once. The chain links TRBV4-2 to TRBJ2-1; no clear D. This CDR3 spans 13 amino acids. Germline CDR1 and CDR2: LGHNA and YNFKEQ. The V end lost 1 base, the J end lost 8 bases, and 9 bases lay between the germline ends. This CDR3 is CASSQGVLDEQFF. The DNA of the CDR3 is TGTGCCAGCAGCCAAGGAGTCCTCGATGAGCAGTTCTTC.

This sequence joins TRBV9 and TRBJ2-2, with TRBD1 matching over 8 bases. The germline CDR1 and CDR2 sequences are SGDLS and YYNGEE. Trimming took 4 bases from V and 7 from J; bases not matched to a gene: 12. The CDR3 runs 16 residues. For the CDR3, the DNA is TGTGCCAGCAGCATTCAGACAGGGGTCAGTGGCGGGGAGCTGTTTTTT. Its translation is CASSIQTGVSGGELFF.

This clone was seen once. This chain uses TRBV10-2 with TRBJ2-1; 16 bases are shared with TRBD2. V was clipped by 8 bases and J by 4 bases; unmatched bases: 5. The CDR3 spans 16 residues. CDR1 is WSHSY and CDR2 is SAAADI in the germline V gene. The CDR3 coding sequence is TGCGCCAGCGGGACTAGCGGGGGGGGTCAATACAATGAGCAGTTCTTC. Translating it yields CASGTSGGGQYNEQFF.

The chain joins TRBV7-2 to TRBJ2-1, with 7 bases that match TRBD2. The CDR3 extends over 15 amino acids. After removal of 5 bases from V and 7 bases from J, the junction contained 11 bases not matched to a gene. The V gene's germline CDR1 is SGHTA and CDR2 FQGNSA. CDR3 in DNA: TGTGCCAGCAGCCGGGTGGGGGGGACCCAGAATGAGCAGTTCTTC. Amino acids: CASSRVGGTQNEQFF.

V usage is TRBV13 and J usage is TRBJ2-3; 10 nucleotides agree with TRBD2. Germline-derived CDR1 and CDR2 are PRHDT and FYEKMQ (reference sequence). V was pared by 5 bases and J by 2 bases, with 7 bases of the junction left unmatched. This CDR3 contains 16 residues. The CDR3 protein is CASSLSGGGDTDTQYF. The CDR3 DNA follows: TGTGCCAGCAGCCTGAGCGGGGGGGGCGACACAGATACGCAGTATTTT.

The chain is built from TRBV7-8 and TRBJ2-6; TRBD1 matches at 10 bases. V was clipped by 3 bases and J by 2 bases; unmatched bases: 10. The V gene's germline CDR1 is SGHVS and CDR2 FQNEAQ. The CDR3 runs 19 residues. This CDR3 reads CASSFPAGTGVAGANVLTF. Written as DNA, the CDR3 is TGTGCCAGCAGCTTCCCGGCTGGGACAGGGGTAGCTGGGGCCAACGTCCTGACTTTC.

This clone occurred a few times. This chain joins TRBV12-3 or TRBV12-4 and TRBJ2-5; 8 bases fit TRBD2. This CDR3 has 12 amino acids. V trimming: 3 bases; J trimming: 7 bases; junction bases outside the gene matches: 1. The CDR3 region is CASSFGRVTQYF. The CDR3 DNA reads as TGTGCCAGCAGTTTCGGGAGGGTGACCCAGTACTTC.

The chain is built from TRBV7-9 and TRBJ2-7; possible D gene TRBD2, 6 bases. From germline, CDR1 is SEHNR and CDR2 FQNEAQ (reference sequence). The CDR3 covers 13 residues. V gave up 4 bases and J gave up 3 bases, with 10 bases separating them. CDR3 in amino acids: CASSSPGVYEQYF. CDR3 nucleotides: TGTGCCAGCAGCTCCCCGGGGGTCTACGAGCAGTACTTC.